This record looks at one TCR beta chain sequence and its context. In this sample, this clone turned up once. What antigen it recognizes has not been identified. No quality values exist for individual bases; no much larger clone is one base distant. CD8 naive samples were CD45RO-negative cells positively selected for CCR7, giving a CD45RA+CCR7+ population that excluded TemRA cells. Healthy HIV-negative adults with no recently reported acute infections or vaccinations were included as donors. Only Caucasian adults living in Nashville, Tennessee, USA were represented among the donors. After blood collection by leukapheresis, PBMCs were isolated using Ficoll-Histopaque density gradient centrifugation and then cryopreserved in the vapor phase of liquid nitrogen. Analytical flow cytometry was used to check the purity and quantity of each magnetically sorted T cell population. Genomic DNA was isolated from every sorted fraction and measured by UV absorbance on a Nanodrop 2000c.

This sample was included in a study of shared clonotypes between healthy human individuals (dated by TCRdb to about 2020). The study in broad terms: The cohort comprised two women and a few men aged 18 to 49 years. For each donor, CD4 naive and CD4 memory were each run on three plates, CD8 naive on two plates, and CD8 memory on one plate. To estimate repertoire size and how much clonotype sharing occurs between individuals, the study deeply sequenced the blood TCR repertoires of several healthy adults. To increase sequencing depth and limit assay-specific biases, TCR repertoire library preparation and sequencing were carried out by different laboratories using diverse techniques. Per donor, leukapheresis produced somewhere between about 0.85 and 9.5 billion PBMCs.

Using the deep immunoSEQ assay, multiplex PCR amplified TCR CDR3 regions from genomic DNA. For each cell subset, the extracted genomic DNA was distributed evenly across all wells of several immunoSEQ 96-well plates, and each plate served as one replicate. Each replicate PCR for sorted subsets received about 210 ng genomic DNA, equal to roughly 29,000 T cell genomes. Purified libraries were quantified with a Qubit 3.0 fluorometer, sized on a Bioanalyzer 2100, and re-quantified with the KAPA Library Quantification kit. Every immunoSEQ 96-well plate was sequenced on a separate single-read 150-cycle Illumina NextSeq 550 flow cell. Turning to the authors' computational methods: The immunoSEQ output contained only junctional sequences without quality scores, so filtering could not match that applied to full-length reads. To assign V/J genes and CDR3, sequences were annotated against IMGT germline references using PyIR, a Python wrapper for IgBLAST v1.9. Any read was removed if the V/J assignment was weak (E-value above 1e-6), the CDR3 was missing, or the read contained stop codons, out-of-frame junctions, or ambiguous translated residues. A V3J clonotype was defined by an identical inferred V gene, J gene, and CDR3 amino acid sequence. To compute the percentage overlap between repertoires, the number of shared unique clonotypes was divided by the size of the smaller repertoire. RTK rarefaction, the Chao1 estimator, and Recon v2.1 estimates of unobserved clonotypes were used to assess repertoire richness. Generation probabilities for all TCRbeta clonotypes obtained by the gDNA method from a handful of donors were computed using OLGA. TCRdb limited this immuneACCESS table to in-frame rearrangements with V and J called. A share of clones is missing; checked studies link under half to unresolved V genes, and the rest is unexplained. D and trimming were read from the DNA, whereas the V and J calls and clone size are those reported in that table. The sample table shows millions of clones, and roughly 95% are seen once. About 1.1% of the sample comes from the top ten.

What the work shows at the level of the full study, not this receptor alone: Because the study included only a small number of donors, the genetic and exposure-history diversity represented was limited. Naive subsets generally had larger estimated clonotype richness than memory subsets. Based on pairwise subsampling, the degree of clonotype sharing among donors was expected to be affected by sequencing depth. Even with the large sequencing depth, rarefaction of the sorted-subset datasets indicated that sequencing was incomplete. Sampling was limited to blood, and TCR repertoires in tissue likely differ from TCR repertoires in blood. When a few donors were compared, the shared fraction of clonotypes was about 5.2% for naive CD4, 3.5% to 4% for naive CD8, 2.3% for memory CD4, and less than 0.45% for memory CD8. Compared with non-shared clonotypes, clonotypes shared by all four sorted-subset donors had higher generation probabilities.

From the germline V gene (reference sequence), CDR1 is SEHNR and CDR2 is FQNEAQ. The CDR3, cysteine through phenylalanine, is 15 amino acids long. The sequence is cut down to CDR3 DNA, 45 bases in frame from base 1. V lost 5 bases and J lost 1 base; the stretch between them is 11 bases long. This TCR was sampled from a man between 18 and 29 years old in good health. Recombination joined TRBV7-9 with TRBJ2-2; TRBD1 is a possible D gene, resting on 5 matching bases. Specimen: naive CD8+ T cells sorted from blood. Interpreted using the paper, the cell subset or site label stands for: CD45RA+CCR7+. At the DNA level, the sequence is TGTGCCAGCAGCCCTCGGACACTGAACACCGGGGAGCTGTTTTTT. It is translated as CASSPRTLNTGELFF.